The 15 T cell receptor beta chains below were found in one sample sequenced in a study of CD8 T cells in Susac syndrome. Reverse transcription of about 0.5 to 1 ug RNA used random hexamers. TCRdb redid the calling of the immunoSEQ multiplex PCR reads with MiXCR, one entry per CDR3 protein. The table includes about 60,000 distinct CDR3 sequences, around 94% detected once. Sequenced: CD8+ T cells from PBMCs. Every receptor here comes from a human donor in good health.

The chain joins TRBV14 to TRBJ1-1; a possible D gene is TRBD1 (6 bases). There are 18 residues in the CDR3. CDR1 is SGHDN, CDR2 FVKESK, per germline. V gave up 2 bases and J gave up 5 bases, with 24 bases separating them. This chain's CDR3 is CASSQSLDRWEPMTEAFF. The CDR3 nucleotides are TGTGCCAGCAGCCAATCGTTGGACAGATGGGAACCGATGACTGAAGCTTTCTTT.

The chain combines TRBV4-3 with TRBJ2-2; TRBD1 matches 11 bases. Germline V CDR1 and CDR2: LGHNA, YSLEER. This CDR3 spans 18 amino acids. V lost 1 base to trimming and J lost 4 bases; unmatched junction nucleotides: 8. In DNA form, the CDR3 reads TGCGCCAGCAGCCAAGTTTTGGTCGGGACAGGGGGCACCGGGGAGCTGTTTTTT. As protein: CASSQVLVGTGGTGELFF.

The chain joins TRBV19 to TRBJ2-3; the D gene is possibly TRBD1 (6 bases). V gave up 1 base and J gave up 3 bases, with 8 bases separating them. The CDR3 length is 14 residues. The germline V gene encodes CDR1 LNHDA and CDR2 SQIVND (reference sequence). CDR3 nucleotides: TGTGCCAGTAGTATAGGCCAGGGGACAGATACGCAGTATTTT. Protein sequence: CASSIGQGTDTQYF.

This clonotype showed up just a few times. The chain employs TRBV18 and TRBJ1-4; 7 bases map to TRBD1. Unmatched junction bases numbered 11, after V lost 6 bases and J lost 7 bases. Per germline, CDR1 KGHSH and CDR2 LQKENI. This CDR3 contains 15 residues. CDR3 protein: CASSSGGQGPEKLFF. CDR3 coding DNA: TGTGCCAGCTCGTCAGGGGGGCAGGGACCTGAAAAACTGTTTTTT.

This chain links TRBV5-1 with TRBJ2-2; TRBD2 is a possible D gene (5 bases). The CDR3 contains 16 residues. Between the trimmed V and J ends, which lost 2 bases and 3 bases, there was a span of 14 bases. Germline-derived CDR1 and CDR2 are SGHRS and YFSETQ. CDR3 bases: TGCGCCAGCAGCTTTGGTGGGAGAGCGGACACCGGGGAGCTGTTTTTT. Protein: CASSFGGRADTGELFF. Using reference TRBV5-1 and TRBJ2-2 for the parts outside the CDR3, the full variable domain is KAGVTQTPRYLIKTRGQQVTLSCSPISGHRSVSWYQQTPGQGLQFLFEYFSETQRNKGNFPGRFSGRQFSNSRSEMNVSTLELGDSALYLCASSFGGRADTGELFFGEGSRLTVL.

This chain uses TRBV15 with TRBJ2-2; 11 positions agree with TRBD1. Unmatched junction bases numbered 4, after V lost 2 bases and J lost 5 bases. This CDR3 is 16 amino acids long. Germline V gene data show CDR1 as LNHNV and CDR2 as YYDKDF (reference sequence). CDR3 DNA sequence: TGTGCCACCAGCAGAACGGGACAGGGGGGAACCGGGGAGCTGTTTTTT. Protein product: CATSRTGQGGTGELFF.

V usage is TRBV20-1 and J usage is TRBJ2-2, with D maybe TRBD2 (5 bases). V dropped 0 bases and J dropped 6 bases, with 11 bases sitting between them. Germline-derived CDR1 and CDR2 are DFQATT and SNEGSKA (reference sequence). There are 14 residues in the CDR3. CDR3 residues: CSAREDSRPGELFF. The CDR3 DNA is TGCAGTGCTAGAGAGGACTCGCGCCCCGGGGAGCTGTTTTTT.

J is TRBJ1-1 and V is TRBV29-1; D may be TRBD1 (5 bases). Germline loops: CDR1 SQVTM, CDR2 ANQGSEA. The CDR3 is made up of 12 amino acids. V dropped 5 bases and J dropped 5 bases, with 12 bases sitting between them. This CDR3 is CSVRWGGTEAFF. The CDR3 DNA follows: TGCAGCGTTCGATGGGGGGGGACTGAAGCTTTCTTT.

The V and J genes are TRBV6-6 and TRBJ2-7, with TRBD1 as a possible D gene (5 bases). Trimming pared 6 bases from V and 1 base from J, leaving 16 bases between. CDR3 length equals 15 residues. Germline lookup yields CDR1 MNHNY and CDR2 SVGAGI (reference sequence). The CDR3 nucleotides are TGTGCCAGCAGCAGCCCTGAAACAGGTTCCTACGAGCAGTACTTC. Protein sequence: CASSSPETGSYEQYF.

This rearrangement joins TRBV6-1 to TRBJ2-7, with D uncertain. CDR1 MNHNS and CDR2 SASEGT come from the germline V gene. The ends were cut back, 6 bases at V and 2 bases at J, with 17 bases in the middle. The CDR3 sequence is 15 residues long. The CDR3 sequence: CASRERTLATYEQYF. The CDR3 DNA sequence: TGTGCCAGCAGGGAACGGACGCTTGCCACCTACGAGCAGTACTTC.

The J gene is TRBJ1-1, the V gene TRBV12-3 or TRBV12-4; D is perhaps TRBD1 (5 bases). The length of the CDR3 is 12 residues. V shed 4 bases and J shed 4 bases, with 7 bases lying between them. CDR3 sequence (DNA): TGTGCCAGCAGTTCAGGGATCACTGAAGCTTTCTTT. It is translated as CASSSGITEAFF.

In DNA form, the CDR3 reads TGCGCCAGCAGCCCCCGGATCCCCCTCCACTTT. Its protein is CASSPRIPLHF. J is TRBJ1-6 and V is TRBV23-1; D gene unclear. TRBV23-1 is identified as an open reading frame with a role that is uncertain. With 6 bases removed from V and 13 bases from J, the gap between germline ends came to 10 bases. CDR3 length: 11 amino acids.

The rearrangement joins TRBV12-3 or TRBV12-4 to TRBJ2-1, with 7 bases aligning to TRBD1. This CDR3 is 14 amino acids long. Losses at the gene ends were 7 bases for V and 8 bases for J; bases not matched to a gene: 11. The CDR3 protein is CASTGVGTVDEQFF. The CDR3 DNA reads as TGTGCCAGCACGGGCGTAGGGACAGTCGATGAGCAGTTCTTC.

The rearrangement uses TRBV6-1 and TRBJ2-1; D might be TRBD2 (6 bases). The CDR3 is 16 residues long. From germline, CDR1 is MNHNS and CDR2 SASEGT. The V and J ends lost 11 bases and 6 bases respectively, with 26 bases between them. CDR3 nucleotide sequence: TGTGCCGCTGGGGGGATAGGGGAGATTCGGGGCAATGAGCAGTTCTTC. Protein sequence: CAAGGIGEIRGNEQFF.

This clonotype is a singleton in its sample. CDR3 residues: CASFGLENEQFF. DNA for the CDR3: TGTGCCAGTTTCGGGTTGGAGAATGAGCAGTTCTTC. The chain recombines TRBV28 with TRBJ2-1; D gene ambiguous. Trimming left V 9 bases short and J 7 bases short, with 13 bases between. The germline CDR1 and CDR2 sequences are MDHEN and SYDVKM. CDR3 size: 12 residues.